The clone carrying this T cell receptor beta chain was picked up many times. The record originates from a study of T cells in Graves' hyperthyroidism and ophthalmopathy. About the research overall: Sampling of peripheral blood happened at initial diagnosis, prior to any treatment.

TCR beta CDR3 sequences were amplified from RNA transcripts. First-round RT-PCR of the TCR CDR3 relied on the HTBI primer set. TCRdb reprocessed the multiplex PCR reads via MiXCR and lists one record per CDR3 protein. The sample lists about 410,000 distinct CDR3 sequences, about 14% seen once, with roughly 13% in the top ten. The CDR3 has 15 amino acids. From germline, CDR1 is SGHVS and CDR2 FNYEAQ. Between the trimmed V and J ends, which lost 1 base and 1 base, there was a span of 11 bases. The TCR sequence derives from a man younger than 30 with Graves' ophthalmopathy. Sequencing was performed on blood. The gene calls are TRBV7-6 and TRBJ2-7; D is perhaps TRBD2 (5 bases). CDR3 amino acids: CASSLEGGPSYEQYF. CDR3 in DNA: TGTGCCAGCAGCTTAGAGGGCGGGCCGTCCTACGAGCAGTACTTC.